This is a list of T cell receptor beta chains from one sample in a study of CD8 T cells in ankylosing spondylitis. Each CDR3 protein gets one entry after TCRdb re-called the 5' RACE reads with MiXCR. Of approximately 69,000 distinct CDR3 sequences detected, about 5.2% appear once; the ten largest clones hold over 2%. Sequencing used blood, either unsorted or a sorted T cell fraction (not recorded which). Receptors originate from a male donor with ankylosing spondylitis or in good health (not recorded which). CDR3s include the opening cysteine and the closing phenylalanine or tryptophan. The D gene is left open where the match is weak. Part of the rows lack a size; the others show once, few, many or a class for expanded clones.

TRBJ2-1 many - TRBV7-8 TGTGCCAGCAGCTTAGCGTTTGTTAGCTACAATGAGCAGTTCTTC CASSLAFVSYNEQFF
TRBJ2-6 many TRBD1 TRBV29-1 TGCAGCGTCGCCACCGGGACAGCGAGTTTCTCTGGGGCCAACGTCCTGACTTTC CSVATGTASFSGANVLTF
TRBJ1-1 medium-sized TRBD1 TRBV29-1 TGCAGCGCCATAAAGCCAACAGGGGACACTGAAGCTTTCTTT CSAIKPTGDTEAFF
TRBJ2-7 many - TRBV5-1 TGCGCCAGCAGCTGGCAGGGTAACGAGCAGTACTTC CASSWQGNEQYF
TRBJ2-7 many - TRBV10-1 TGCGCCAGGAGACCATCCTACGAGCAGTACTTC CARRPSYEQYF
TRBJ1-6 many - TRBV28 TGTGCCAGCAGTCGGGGGGAGGATTTTAGTTATTCACCCCTCCACTTT CASSRGEDFSYSPLHF
TRBJ1-1 many - TRBV5-1 TGCGCCAGCAGCTTCGGGACTGAAGCTTTCTTT CASSFGTEAFF
TRBJ2-1 many TRBD2 TRBV10-2 TGCGCCAGCAGTGGCCCTAGCGGGGGGGCCTTGACCTACAATGAGCAGTTCTTC CASSGPSGGALTYNEQFF
TRBJ2-7 many - TRBV29-1 TGCAGCGTTGGCTGGACATCTGTCGAGCAGTACTTC CSVGWTSVEQYF
TRBJ2-5 many TRBD1 TRBV14 TGTGCCAGCAGCCAGGACAGGGGAAAGTTCCAAGAGACCCAGTACTTC CASSQDRGKFQETQYF
TRBJ1-3 many - TRBV20-1 TGCAGTGTCACGGGGTTCGGAAACACCATATATTTT CSVTGFGNTIYF
TRBJ2-3 many - TRBV5-1 TGCGCCAGCAGCGAGGTCTCGAGGACAGATACGCAGTATTTT CASSEVSRTDTQYF
TRBJ2-2 many - TRBV3-1 TGTGCCAGCAGCCAAGTCTTGGGCACCGGGGAGCTGTTTTTT CASSQVLGTGELFF
TRBJ2-3 many - TRBV3-1 TGTGCCAGCAGCCAAGATGTGACGGGAACAGATACGCAGTATTTT CASSQDVTGTDTQYF
TRBJ2-1 many TRBD2 TRBV5-1 TGCGCCAGCAGGGGACTAGCGGGTAACAATGAGCAGTTCTTC CASRGLAGNNEQFF
TRBJ2-1 - - TRBV4-1 TGCACCAGCAGCCAAGATAAAGGGTTTGGGGGGAATGAGCAGTTCTTC CTSSQDKGFGGNEQFF
TRBJ2-7 many - TRBV20-1 TGCAGTGCTAGAGATGGAGGGGGTTCCTCCTACGAGCAGTACTTC CSARDGGGSSYEQYF
TRBJ2-2 many TRBD1 TRBV7-8 TGTGCCACAGGACAGGTGAACACCGGGGAGCTGTTTTTT CATGQVNTGELFF
TRBJ2-5 many TRBD1 TRBV15 TGTGCCACCAGCAGAATCGACAGGGGAAAGACCCAGTACTTC CATSRIDRGKTQYF
TRBJ1-1 - - TRBV5-1 TGCGCCAGCAGCCCAATGGGGAACACTGAAGCTTTCTTT CASSPMGNTEAFF
TRBJ2-4 many TRBD2 TRBV19 TGTGCCAGTAGTACCCCGGGGGGGCCCCTTCAGTACTTC CASSTPGGPLQYF
TRBJ2-1 many TRBD1 TRBV5-1 TGCGCCAGCAGCTTCCGGGACAGCTCCTACAATGAGCAGTTCTTC CASSFRDSSYNEQFF
TRBJ1-2 many - TRBV20-1 TGCAGTGCTAGAGATAAGGGGGGCCCGAGAGATGGCTACACCTTC CSARDKGGPRDGYTF
TRBJ2-3 many TRBD1 TRBV12-3/TRBV12-4 TGTGCCAGCAGGCAGGGGGCGGGAGATACGCAGTATTTT CASRQGAGDTQYF
TRBJ2-5 many TRBD2 TRBV6-5 TGTGCCAGCAGTTACTCGAAACTAGCGGGGCTCCAAGAGACCCAGTACTTC CASSYSKLAGLQETQYF
TRBJ2-1 - TRBD1 TRBV2 TGTGCCTGCTGTTTAGCGAAGGGAGACAGGGGCGCTTACAATGAGCAGTTCTTC CACCLAKGDRGAYNEQFF
TRBJ2-7 - - TRBV28 TGTGCCAGCAGATATGCAAGTTTGGAGCAGTACTTC CASRYASLEQYF
TRBJ1-2 many TRBD1 TRBV7-2 TGTGCCAGCAGCGCTACAGGGGGCTATGGCTACACCTTC CASSATGGYGYTF
TRBJ2-2 many - TRBV6-2/TRBV6-3 TGTGCCAGCACGGCACAGGGTGAAACCGGGGAGCTGTTTTTT CASTAQGETGELFF
TRBJ2-7 many - TRBV11-3 TGTGCCAGCAGCACTAAAAGGGACTTCTCCTACGAGCAGTACTTC CASSTKRDFSYEQYF
TRBJ1-5 many TRBD1 TRBV20-1 TGCAGTGCCACACAGGGGGCAGTGAAACAGCCCCAGCATTTT CSATQGAVKQPQHF
TRBJ1-4 medium-sized - TRBV23-1 TGCGCCAGCAGTCTCTCCTCCAGCTTCCTTACAACTAATGAAAAACTGTTTTTT CASSLSSSFLTTNEKLFF
TRBJ2-1 many TRBD1 TRBV5-1 TGCGCCAGCAGCCCCGGACAGGGTGGCGATGAGCAGTTCTTC CASSPGQGGDEQFF